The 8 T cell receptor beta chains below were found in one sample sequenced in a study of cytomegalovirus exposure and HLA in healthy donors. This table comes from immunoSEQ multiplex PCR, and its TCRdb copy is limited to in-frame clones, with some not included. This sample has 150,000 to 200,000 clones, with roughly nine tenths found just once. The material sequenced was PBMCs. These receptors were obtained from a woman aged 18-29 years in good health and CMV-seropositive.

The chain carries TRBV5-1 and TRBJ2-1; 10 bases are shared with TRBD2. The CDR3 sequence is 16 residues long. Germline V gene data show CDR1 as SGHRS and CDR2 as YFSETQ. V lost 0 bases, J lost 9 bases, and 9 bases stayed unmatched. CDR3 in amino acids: CASSLASLAGVGEQFF. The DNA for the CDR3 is TGCGCCAGCAGCTTGGCATCCCTAGCGGGGGTCGGTGAGCAGTTCTTC.

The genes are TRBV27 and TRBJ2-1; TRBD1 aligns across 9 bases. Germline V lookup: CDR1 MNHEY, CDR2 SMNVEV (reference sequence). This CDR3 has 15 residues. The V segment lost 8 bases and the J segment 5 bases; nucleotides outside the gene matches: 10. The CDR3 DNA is TGTGCCAGCGAACCCATGACAGGGGGAAACAATGAGCAGTTCTTC. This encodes CASEPMTGGNNEQFF.

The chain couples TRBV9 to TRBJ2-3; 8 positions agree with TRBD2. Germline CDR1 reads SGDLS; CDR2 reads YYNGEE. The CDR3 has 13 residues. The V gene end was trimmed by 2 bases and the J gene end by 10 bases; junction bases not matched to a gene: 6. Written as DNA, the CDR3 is TGTGCCAGCAGCGTCGGGGGGGGCTCTCCGCAGTATTTT. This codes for CASSVGGGSPQYF.

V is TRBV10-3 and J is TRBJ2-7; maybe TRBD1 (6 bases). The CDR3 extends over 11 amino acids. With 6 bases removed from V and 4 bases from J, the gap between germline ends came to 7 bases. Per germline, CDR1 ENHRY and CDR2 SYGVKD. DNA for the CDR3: TGTGCCATCAGCCAGGGGTACGAGCAGTACTTC. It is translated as CAISQGYEQYF.

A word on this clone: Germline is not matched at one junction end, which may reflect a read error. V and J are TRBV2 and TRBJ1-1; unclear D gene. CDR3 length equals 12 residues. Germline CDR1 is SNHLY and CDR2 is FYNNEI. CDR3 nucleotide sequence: TGTGCCAGCAGTGATCTGGGTTACAGACCGCTCTTT. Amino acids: CASSDLGYRPLF. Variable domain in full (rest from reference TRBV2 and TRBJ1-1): EPEVTQTPSHQVTQMGQEVILRCVPISNHLYFYWYRQILGQKVEFLVSFYNNEISEKSEIFDDQFSVERPDGSNFTLKIRSTKLEDSAMYFCASSDLGYRPLFGQGTRLTVV.

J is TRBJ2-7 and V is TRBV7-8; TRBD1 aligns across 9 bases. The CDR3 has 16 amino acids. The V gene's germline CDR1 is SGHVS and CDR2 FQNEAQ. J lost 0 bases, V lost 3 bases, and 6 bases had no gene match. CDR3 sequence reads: CASSFAQGASSYEQYF. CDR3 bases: TGTGCCAGCAGCTTCGCACAGGGGGCTTCCTCCTACGAGCAGTACTTC. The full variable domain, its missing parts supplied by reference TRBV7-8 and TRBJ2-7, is GAGVSQSPRYKVAKRGQDVALRCDPISGHVSLFWYQQALGQGPEFLTYFQNEAQLDKSGLPSDRFFAERPEGSVSTLKIQRTQQEDSAVYLCASSFAQGASSYEQYFGPGTRLTVT.

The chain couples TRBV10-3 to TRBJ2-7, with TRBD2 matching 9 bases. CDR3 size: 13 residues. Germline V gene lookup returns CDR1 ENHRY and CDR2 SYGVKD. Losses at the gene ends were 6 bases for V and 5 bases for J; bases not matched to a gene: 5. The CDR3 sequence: CAIRASGVNEQYF. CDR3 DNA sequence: TGTGCCATCAGGGCTAGCGGGGTCAACGAGCAGTACTTC.

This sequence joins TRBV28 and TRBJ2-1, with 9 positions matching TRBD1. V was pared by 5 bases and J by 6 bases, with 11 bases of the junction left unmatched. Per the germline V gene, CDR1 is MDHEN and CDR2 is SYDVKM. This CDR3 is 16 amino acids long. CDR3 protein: CASSPMGQGVSNEQFF. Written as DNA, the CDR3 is TGTGCCAGCAGTCCAATGGGACAGGGTGTCTCCAATGAGCAGTTCTTC.